The rows below give T cell receptor beta chains drawn from one sample of a study of blood T cell repertoires in COVID-19. The method was immunoSEQ multiplex PCR; TCRdb's version includes in-frame clones alone and lacks a portion of them. The table lists 130,000 to 150,000 clones, approximately 80% of them singletons. Material for sequencing was peripheral blood. The receptors shown here come from an elderly woman with acute or convalescent COVID-19. Each CDR3 is given with its conserved first and last residue.

V	J	CDR3
TRBV18	TRBJ1-1	CASSPQGSGAEAFF
TRBV3-1/TRBV3-2	TRBJ2-1	CASSQERRWEAENEQFF
TRBV19	TRBJ1-1	CASSPPTGRMNTEAFF
TRBV5-1	TRBJ1-3	CASSLDRGNTIYF
TRBV4-1	TRBJ2-1	CASSQGGLAGDEQFF
TRBV5-1	TRBJ2-1	CASSFAGQGLYEQFF
TRBV12-2	TRBJ2-7	CASRLVGLLAEQYF
TRBV9	TRBJ2-1	CASSVPGGRISEQFF
TRBV18	TRBJ1-4	CASSLGTLDTGEKLFF
TRBV6-2/TRBV6-3	TRBJ2-5	CASSYLRAGTQYF
TRBV15	TRBJ1-5	CATSRGSGTGVLSGQPQHF
TRBV6-5	TRBJ1-4	CASSYWGGSNEKLFF
TRBV24-1	TRBJ1-1	CATSDWRGIAFF
TRBV9	TRBJ2-1	CASSADWLYPGNEQFF
TRBV10-3	TRBJ1-6	CAIRKEQGSPLHF
TRBV19	TRBJ1-1	CASNPGQGGTEAFF
TRBV3-1/TRBV3-2	TRBJ1-4	CASSPAGGNEKLFF
TRBV2	TRBJ2-7	CASRKEGQAWGGEQYF
TRBV18	TRBJ1-1	CASSPPPTFLNTEAFF
TRBV6-5	TRBJ1-5	CASRGGGQPQHF
TRBV7-2	TRBJ2-1	CASSLEWRGPYNEQFF
TRBV5-1	TRBJ1-1	CASSASGGTEAFF
TRBV7-8	TRBJ1-3	CASSFNRLSSGNTIYF
TRBV2	TRBJ2-5	CASSLTLTGPSETQYF
TRBV6-5	TRBJ2-7	CASSTRDSVYEQYF
TRBV4-1	TRBJ2-3	CASSHRNADRGLADTQYF
TRBV5-5	TRBJ1-3	CASSSTISGNTIYF
TRBV7-8	TRBJ1-5	CASSLDRHNQPQHF
TRBV7-9	TRBJ1-5	CASSLEQGNQPQHF
TRBV6-5	TRBJ1-1	CASRLGGTEAFF
TRBV2	TRBJ1-2	CASSGASSEGNYGYTF
TRBV29-1	TRBJ1-2	CSVEEAGAPAQIHGYTF
TRBV19	TRBJ2-2	CASTKGGPNTGELFF
TRBV7-9	TRBJ2-7	CASSRVVTSRAYEQYF
TRBV12-3/TRBV12-4	TRBJ1-1	CASSLWGAEAFF
TRBV4-1	TRBJ1-3	CASSHSGTGVGNTIYF
TRBV4-3	TRBJ2-7	CASSPGFRGAYEQYF
TRBV21-1	TRBJ2-3	CASSKGQGNTDTQYF
TRBV29-1	TRBJ2-7	CSVALTGGVYEQYF
TRBV25-1	TRBJ1-1	CASSGVRGNTEAFF
TRBV27	TRBJ1-2	CASSLGGGFGYTF
TRBV11-3	TRBJ1-1	CASSATGVNTEAFF
TRBV15	TRBJ1-2	CATSIRGSRDGYTF
TRBV6-6	TRBJ2-6	CASSRLLSTGESSGANVLTF
TRBV7-9	TRBJ1-2	CASSLQGISYGYTF
TRBV9	TRBJ1-2	CASSKDRVPRGYTF
TRBV5-5	TRBJ1-5	CASSLGDSRGAQHF